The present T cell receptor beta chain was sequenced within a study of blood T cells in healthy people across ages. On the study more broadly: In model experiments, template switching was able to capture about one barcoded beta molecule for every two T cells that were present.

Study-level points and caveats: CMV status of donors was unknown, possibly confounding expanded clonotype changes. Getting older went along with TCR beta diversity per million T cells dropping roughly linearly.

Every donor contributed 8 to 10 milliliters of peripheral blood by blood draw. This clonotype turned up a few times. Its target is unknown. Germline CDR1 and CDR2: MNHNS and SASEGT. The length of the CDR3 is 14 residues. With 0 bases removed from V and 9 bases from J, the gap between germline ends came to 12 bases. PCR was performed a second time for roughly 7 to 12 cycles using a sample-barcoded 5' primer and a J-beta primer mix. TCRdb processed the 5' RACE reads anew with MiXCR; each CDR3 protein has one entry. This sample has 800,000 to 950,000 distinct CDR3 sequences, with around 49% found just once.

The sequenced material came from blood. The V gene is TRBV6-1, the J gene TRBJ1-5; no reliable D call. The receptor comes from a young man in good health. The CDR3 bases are TGTGCCAGCAGTGAAGCAGGAGTGGTTCGGCCCCAGCATTTT. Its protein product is CASSEAGVVRPQHF.